The 10 T cell receptor delta chains in this list originate from one sample, sequenced in a study of gamma delta lymphoproliferative disorders and STAT genes. TCRdb re-called the multiplex PCR reads through CATT. The sample carries 3,100 or so delta-chain clones, roughly 1.1% recorded once. Sequencing used genomic DNA taken from PBMCs of patients and controls. The sequenced sample was blood. The receptors derive from a human donor in good health.

Of note for this clone: The protein given by TCRdb reflects a much larger clone and differs at residue 11 from this DNA's translation, likely from a read error; the protein shown is the DNA's translation. J is TRDJ3 and V is TRDV2; 10 bases agree with TRDD3. CDR3 length: 18 amino acids. The germline gives CDR1 GEAIGNYY, CDR2 EKD. The V segment lost 0 bases and the J segment 5 bases; nucleotides outside the gene matches: 6. The CDR3 here is CACDTLGDKSRDTRQMFF. In nucleotides, the CDR3 is TGTGCCTGTGACACCCTGGGGGATAAATCCCGGGACACCCGACAGATGTTTTTC.

With respect to this clone: TCRdb lists the protein of a much larger clone for this DNA, which differs at residue 18, so this is likely a read error; the protein given here is translated from the DNA itself. J is TRDJ3 and V is TRDV2; 12 bases fit TRDD3. This CDR3 has 21 residues. Germline V gene lookup returns CDR1 GEAIGNYY and CDR2 EKD. The CDR3 loop reads CACDLVELGDTTAWDTREMFF. As DNA, the CDR3 is TGTGCCTGTGACTTGGTTGAACTGGGGGATACTACGGCCTGGGACACCCGAGAGATGTTTTTC.

This clone was seen a few times. TCRdb's protein, taken from a much larger clone, differs from this DNA's translation at residue 12, likely owing to a read error; the protein displayed comes from the DNA. V and J are TRDV2 and TRDJ1, with 10 bases fitting TRDD3. Unmatched junction bases numbered 13, after V lost 3 bases and J lost 1 base. This CDR3 contains 18 residues. Germline CDR1 is GEAIGNYY and CDR2 is EKD. CDR3 loop: CACDPVLGDPIGTDKLIF. CDR3 nucleotide sequence: TGTGCCTGTGACCCGGTACTGGGGGATCCCATTGGCACCGATAAACTCATCTTT.

This clone was seen a few times. This probably arose from a read error, given a far larger clone one base away. Other DNA sequences in the same sample also yield this CDR3. The chain is built from TRDV2 and TRDJ1; a weak D match, TRDD3 (6 bases). The CDR3 is 16 residues long. Trimming took 1 base from V and 3 from J, leaving 17 bases between them. CDR1 is GEAIGNYY and CDR2 is EKD in the germline V gene. CDR3 region: CACDTPLGDTPDKLIF. Here the CDR3 DNA reads TGTGCCTGTGACACACCCCTGGGAGATACGCCCGATAAACTCATCTTT.

For this clone: A far larger clone is only one base removed, so a read error is likely. The same CDR3 is also encoded by other DNA sequences in this sample. This rearrangement joins TRDV2 to TRDJ3, with TRDD3 identical over 13 bases. Per germline, CDR1 GEAIGNYY and CDR2 EKD. The CDR3 consists of 21 residues. CDR3 coding DNA: TGTGCCTGTGACCGACTGGGGGATACGGGGCCGAGCTCCTGGGACACCCGACAAATGTTTTTC. This gives the protein CACDRLGDTGPSSWDTRQMFF.

This clone was observed a handful of times. The chain links TRDV2 to TRDJ3; 11 positions agree with TRDD3. The CDR3 totals 20 residues. V gave up 0 bases and J gave up 0 bases; unmatched junction bases: 6. Germline V gene sequence: CDR1 GEAIGNYY, CDR2 EKD. CDR3 in amino acids: CACDTVLGDKGSWDTRQMFF. The CDR3 coding sequence is TGTGCCTGTGACACCGTACTGGGGGATAAGGGCTCCTGGGACACCCGACAGATGTTTTTC.

With regard to this clone: The translation of this DNA and the TCRdb protein of a much larger clone differ at residue 3, probably owing to a read error; the protein shown here is translated from the DNA. The V gene is TRDV2, the J gene TRDJ2; 11 bases are shared with TRDD3. Germline V lookup: CDR1 GEAIGNYY, CDR2 EKD. This CDR3 has 19 residues. The chain's CDR3 is CASDTLLGDTLTLTAQLFF. The CDR3 DNA reads as TGTGCCAGTGACACCTTGCTGGGGGATACCCTTACTTTGACAGCACAACTCTTCTTT.

On this clone itself: The protein that TCRdb holds for this DNA derives from a much larger clone and differs from the translated DNA at residue 5, which likely indicates a read error; the protein shown here is translated from the DNA. The J gene is TRDJ1, the V gene TRDV2; 10 nucleotides match TRDD3. From germline, CDR1 is GEAIGNYY and CDR2 EKD. V gave up 2 bases and J gave up 0 bases; unmatched junction bases: 5. The CDR3 is 16 amino acids. DNA for the CDR3: TGTGCCTGTGACAGTCTGGGGGATAGAAACACCGATAAACTCATCTTT. Its translation: CACDSLGDRNTDKLIF.

For this clone: TCRdb has a much larger clone's protein, which differs at residue 9 from the translation of this DNA, likely because of a read error; what is shown is the protein translated from the DNA. The chain carries TRDV2 and TRDJ1; weak D call: TRDD3 (6 bases). CDR1 is GEAIGNYY, CDR2 EKD, per germline. CDR3 length equals 16 residues. The germline V and J ends were trimmed by 3 bases and 0 bases, with 16 bases remaining between them. Here the CDR3 reads CACDSVEGIDTDKLIF. The DNA for the CDR3 is TGTGCCTGTGACTCCGTGGAGGGGATTGACACCGATAAACTCATCTTT.

The table lists this clone with many counts. A far larger clone is one base from this, pointing to a likely read error. The sample holds other DNA sequences that translate to the same CDR3. CDR3 amino acids: CASHPTEAVDYKHVDKLIF. The CDR3 coding sequence is TGTGCCTCCCACCCGACAGAAGCGGTGGACTATAAACATGTCGATAAACTCATCTTT. No V segment was called; the J segment is TRDJ1; whether TRDD3, the table's D call, matches the DNA was not checked. The CDR3 is made up of 19 amino acids.